These T cell receptor beta chains were read from a single sample in a study of CD8+CD57+ T cells in acquired aplastic anemia. TCRdb passed the reads through MiXCR, listing each CDR3 protein once. The sample lists about 470,000 distinct CDR3 sequences, approximately 33% occurring once. The specimen sequenced was sorted CD4+, CD8+, or CD8+CD57+ T cells (not recorded which) from PBMCs. The receptors shown here come from a human donor with aplastic anemia. The CDR3 runs from the conserved cysteine through the conserved F or W. Fields, in order: V gene, J gene, CDR3 protein.

v_call: TRBV30; j_call: TRBJ1-6; cdr3_aa: CAWSRAGVNSPLHF
v_call: TRBV5-1; j_call: TRBJ2-3; cdr3_aa: CASKLRGGSESTDTQYF
v_call: TRBV2; j_call: TRBJ2-1; cdr3_aa: CASSPWRVGIYEQFF
v_call: TRBV7-2; j_call: TRBJ2-1; cdr3_aa: CASSPAWGEQFF
v_call: TRBV7-2; j_call: TRBJ2-5; cdr3_aa: CASTGLTAETQYF
v_call: TRBV6-2/TRBV6-3; j_call: TRBJ1-1; cdr3_aa: CASSPGNRPAFF
v_call: TRBV15; j_call: TRBJ1-6; cdr3_aa: CATSREGGQGSSPLHF
v_call: TRBV7-9; j_call: TRBJ2-7; cdr3_aa: CASSSTGALAYEQYF
v_call: TRBV10-3; j_call: TRBJ2-1; cdr3_aa: CATSGLAGPRGYNEQFF
v_call: TRBV9; j_call: TRBJ1-6; cdr3_aa: CASSVDQGNPNSPLHF
v_call: TRBV7-2; j_call: TRBJ2-5; cdr3_aa: CASSQAGTLQETQYF
v_call: TRBV20-1; j_call: TRBJ2-3; cdr3_aa: CSAFRGGGFTDTQYF
v_call: TRBV4-1; j_call: TRBJ1-1; cdr3_aa: CASSQEGGSNTEAFF